This T cell receptor (beta chain) was identified during a study of OX40 agonist ivuxolimab in advanced cancers. Whole-study context: The dose-escalation group included hepatocellular carcinoma, melanoma, renal cell carcinoma and head and neck cancer. Study-wide points: Expanded clones belonging to CD8+ T cells outnumbered, on average, those of CD4+. Some of the nonresponding patients also showed low levels of normalized T-cell clonal expansion. Doses of 0.1 to 3.0 mg/kg were accompanied by clonal expansion of CD4+ and CD8+ blood T cells by week 6.

The CDR3 totals 16 residues. Germline V lookup: CDR1 LGHNA, CDR2 YSLEER. The J segment lost 4 bases and the V segment lost 4 bases, leaving 8 bases of the junction unmatched. In the case of this clone: The target antigen is unknown.

Only in-frame clones appear in the TCRdb table, and some are missing; sequencing was by immunoSEQ multiplex PCR. The repertoire consists of approximately 99,000 clones, with roughly nine tenths occurring once and the leading ten covering roughly 5.5%. The chain links TRBV4-3 to TRBJ2-7, with 12 bases aligning to TRBD2. The material was CD4+ or CD8+ T cells sorted from blood, obtained in a trial of the OX40 agonist ivuxolimab. This receptor was identified in an adult with an advanced solid tumor such as melanoma, head and neck, liver or kidney cancer. The CDR3 is CASSRTGTSGSYEQYF. The DNA for the CDR3 is TGCGCCAGCAGCCGTACCGGGACTAGCGGGTCTTACGAGCAGTACTTC.